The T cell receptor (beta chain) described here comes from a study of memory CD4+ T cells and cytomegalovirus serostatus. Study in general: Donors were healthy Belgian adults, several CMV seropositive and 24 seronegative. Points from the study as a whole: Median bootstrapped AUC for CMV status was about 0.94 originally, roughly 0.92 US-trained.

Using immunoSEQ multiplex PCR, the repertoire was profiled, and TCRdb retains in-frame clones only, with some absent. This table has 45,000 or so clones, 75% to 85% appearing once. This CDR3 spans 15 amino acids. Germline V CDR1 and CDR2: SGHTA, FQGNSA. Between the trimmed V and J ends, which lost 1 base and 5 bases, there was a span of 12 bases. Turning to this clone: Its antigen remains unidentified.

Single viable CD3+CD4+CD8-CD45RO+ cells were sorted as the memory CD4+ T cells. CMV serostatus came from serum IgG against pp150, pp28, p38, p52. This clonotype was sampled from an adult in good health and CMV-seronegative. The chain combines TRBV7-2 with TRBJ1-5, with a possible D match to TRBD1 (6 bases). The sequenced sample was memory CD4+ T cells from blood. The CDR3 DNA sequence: TGTGCCAGCAGCTTAGGGGGACAATCTCATCAGCCCCAGCATTTT. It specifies CASSLGGQSHQPQHF.